This T cell receptor (beta chain) was recovered during a study of blood T cell repertoires in COVID-19. Assay: immunoSEQ multiplex PCR; the TCRdb copy retains only in-frame clones and omits some. The profile shows roughly 100,000 clones, around 85% of them singletons. The CDR3 runs 16 residues. V shed 0 bases and J 9 bases; nucleotides not matched to a gene: 13. Per germline, CDR1 LGHDT and CDR2 YNNKEL (reference sequence). The sequencing sample was made of peripheral blood. The chain joins TRBV3-1 (or the pseudogene TRBV3-2) to TRBJ2-5, with 7 positions matching TRBD2. The sequence was collected from a woman aged 80 or older with active or convalescent COVID-19. The CDR3 loop reads CASSQDLASGERAQYF. The CDR3 DNA is TGTGCCAGCAGCCAAGATTTGGCTAGCGGAGAGAGGGCCCAGTACTTC.